This note documents a single T cell receptor (beta chain) sequence. It has no known antigen specificity. The input lacks base qualities; no much larger clone sits a single base away. Each collaborating institution followed its own protocols to collect whole blood in K2EDTA tubes. For TCRbeta analysis, collaborators shipped samples as frozen whole blood, isolated PBMCs, or DNA extracted from either of those sample types. The data stem from a study of blood T cell repertoires in COVID-19 (dated by TCRdb to the early 2020s). For the wider study: The collaborator samples originated in the United States, Italy and Spain and spanned the acute and convalescent phases of COVID-19. The material from the prospective study consisted of cDNA or gDNA derived from T cells, B-cell-depleted T cells, or PBMCs. The dataset comprised deeply sampled blood TCRbeta repertoires from subjects exposed to, actively infected with, or recovered from COVID-19. Where available, HLA class I and class II types were obtained from metadata supplied by the sample provider rather than from assay-based typing. A de-identified subject ID, COVID-19 status, age in years and sex were almost always included in the sample metadata. Samples came from the ongoing ImmuneRACE study (first 160 participants) plus 1,254 subjects from 6 global collaborators. The repertoires were made available in a free public database intended to serve as a resource for research on the immune response to SARS-CoV-2. Broader findings and caveats from the paper: The quantity of clinical and demographic metadata differed by source and by participant and was supplied without curation.

CDR1 and CDR2 are read off the germline V gene as SGHRS and YFSETQ. Spanning cysteine to phenylalanine, the CDR3 consists of 15 amino acids. The kept DNA is CDR3 alone, 45 bases in frame from the first base. The V and J ends are trimmed by 4 bases and 2 bases, leaving 14 bases between them. TCRbeta CDR3 regions were amplified from genomic DNA by means of the immunoSEQ Assay, a bias-controlled multiplex PCR. The authors' pipeline ran thus. The number of nucleated cells in each sample was estimated from the amplification of reference gene primers within the assay. To quantify the absolute abundance of each unique TCRbeta CDR3 rearrangement, sequence reads were collapsed and filtered. For each sample, productive Simpson clonality was calculated as the square root of Simpson's diversity index over productive rearrangements. TCRdb took over this immuneACCESS table, retaining in-frame rearrangements with V and J assigned. Such tables are incomplete; in checked studies, under half of the missing clones stem from an unresolved V gene, and the remainder is unexplained. V, J and clone size derive from that table, while D and trimming were established from the DNA sequence. The sample data list 90,000 to 130,000 clones, and 88% of these were observed just once. Approximately 3.4% of the sample is taken by the ten largest.

This TCR was recovered from a woman between 50 and 59 years old with acute or convalescent COVID-19. Material: peripheral blood. The rearranged chain carries TRBV5-1 and TRBJ2-3; no confident D gene assignment can be made. In nucleotide form, the sequence is TGCGCCAGCAGCATAACGACACAAACCACAGATACGCAGTATTTT. Translation gives CASSITTQTTDTQYF.